This T cell receptor (beta chain) was retrieved from a study of identical twins. Study-wide results and limits: Insertions ran lower in abundant cord blood beta clonotypes, though not in memory repertoires.

Template switching added a universal primer binding site, and final cDNA carried unique molecular identifiers. TCRdb fed the 5' RACE reads into MiXCR, producing one record per CDR3 protein. The sample contains under 300,000 distinct CDR3 sequences, 10% to 15% of which appear only once. V lost 5 bases and J lost 0, with 8 bases in between. The CDR3 extends over 15 amino acids. In this sample, this clonotype turned up many times. Its antigen remains unknown. Only healthy Caucasians were included as donors. These data were likewise used in another study, on yellow fever vaccine responses in identical twins.

The source of this sequence is a woman aged 18-29 years in good health. This chain uses TRBV12-3 or TRBV12-4 with TRBJ2-6; no clear D. Sample: memory (CD45RO+) T cells sorted from blood. The CDR3 loop is CASSPDTSGANVLTF. CDR3 nucleotide sequence: TGTGCCAGCAGTCCCGACACCTCTGGGGCCAACGTCCTGACTTTC.